This is a list of T cell receptor beta chains from one sample in a study of OX40 agonist ivuxolimab in advanced cancers. The method was immunoSEQ multiplex PCR; TCRdb's version includes in-frame clones alone and lacks a portion of them. In the table there are about 82,000 clones, about nine tenths of which are singletons. Sequenced here: CD4+ or CD8+ T cells sorted from blood, sampled in a trial of the OX40 agonist ivuxolimab. These receptors were collected from an adult with an advanced solid tumor such as melanoma, head and neck, liver or kidney cancer. Both conserved end residues are part of each CDR3. The order of the fields is CDR3 protein, CDR3 DNA, J gene, V gene, D gene, clone size. The D gene is left open where the match is weak. Where a row states a size, it is once, few, many or the class of an expanded clone; other rows omit it.

CDR3: CASSFSLAGGEQYF
DNA: TGTGCCAGCAGCTTCAGCCTAGCGGGGGGTGAGCAGTACTTC
J: TRBJ2-7
V: TRBV5-6
D: TRBD2
size: once

CDR3: CASSGGEGFGAFF
DNA: TGTGCCAGCAGCGGAGGCGAGGGGTTCGGGGCTTTCTTT
J: TRBJ1-1
V: TRBV9
D: .
size: .

CDR3: CASSPPDRVYGYTF
DNA: TGTGCCAGCAGTCCACCGGACAGGGTCTATGGCTACACCTTC
J: TRBJ1-2
V: TRBV25-1
D: TRBD1
size: .

CDR3: CASSLGQANTEAFF
DNA: TGCGCCAGCAGCTTGGGACAGGCGAACACTGAAGCTTTCTTT
J: TRBJ1-1
V: TRBV5-1
D: .
size: .

CDR3: CASTGPMNTEAFF
DNA: TGTGCCTCCACGGGGCCCATGAACACTGAAGCTTTCTTT
J: TRBJ1-1
V: TRBV9
D: .
size: once

CDR3: CATGSASVLTDTQYF
DNA: TGTGCCACCGGCTCAGCCTCCGTCCTCACAGATACGCAGTATTTT
J: TRBJ2-3
V: TRBV15
D: .
size: .

CDR3: CAISESLQGLNYGYTF
DNA: TGTGCCATCAGTGAGTCGTTGCAGGGACTTAACTATGGCTACACCTTC
J: TRBJ1-2
V: TRBV10-3
D: .
size: .

CDR3: CASSLMTGPAYEQYF
DNA: TGTGCCAGCAGCTTAATGACAGGTCCTGCCTACGAGCAGTACTTC
J: TRBJ2-7
V: TRBV13
D: .
size: .

CDR3: CASSLELPSEQFF
DNA: TGTGCCAGCAGCCTAGAGCTTCCTAGTGAGCAGTTCTTC
J: TRBJ2-1
V: TRBV11-2
D: .
size: .

CDR3: CASSLGTGWETQYF
DNA: TGTGCCAGCAGCTTGGGGACAGGGTGGGAGACCCAGTACTTC
J: TRBJ2-5
V: TRBV5-6
D: TRBD1
size: .

CDR3: CASSPMDGYYGYTF
DNA: TGTGCCAGCAGCCCAATGGACGGGTACTATGGCTACACCTTC
J: TRBJ1-2
V: TRBV7-8
D: .
size: .

CDR3: CASSQEEGLGYNEQFF
DNA: TGCGCCAGCAGCCAAGAAGAGGGTTTGGGATACAATGAGCAGTTCTTC
J: TRBJ2-1
V: TRBV4-3
D: .
size: .

CDR3: CASSLDKDRANTEAFF
DNA: TGCGCCAGCAGCTTGGACAAGGACAGGGCGAACACTGAAGCTTTCTTT
J: TRBJ1-1
V: TRBV5-1
D: TRBD1
size: once

CDR3: CASSIDLSFYEQYF
DNA: TGTGCCAGTAGTATAGATCTCTCCTTCTACGAGCAGTACTTC
J: TRBJ2-7
V: TRBV19
D: .
size: .

CDR3: CASSQRPPDRNTEAFF
DNA: TGCGCCAGCAGCCAACGACCTCCTGACAGGAACACTGAAGCTTTCTTT
J: TRBJ1-1
V: TRBV4-1
D: .
size: .

CDR3: CASSQGFNRGVYNEQFF
DNA: TGCGCCAGCAGCCAAGGGTTTAACAGGGGCGTTTACAATGAGCAGTTCTTC
J: TRBJ2-1
V: TRBV4-1
D: TRBD1
size: .

CDR3: CASSVLTSGGETQYF
DNA: TGTGCCAGCAGCGTCCTGACTAGCGGGGGTGAGACCCAGTACTTC
J: TRBJ2-5
V: TRBV9
D: TRBD2
size: .

CDR3: CAWSDDSLLTDTQYF
DNA: TGTGCCTGGAGTGACGACAGCCTCCTTACAGATACGCAGTATTTT
J: TRBJ2-3
V: TRBV30
D: .
size: .

CDR3: CASTSGTGTGGFTGELFF
DNA: TGTGCCAGCACCTCCGGAACCGGGACAGGGGGCTTTACCGGGGAGCTGTTTTTT
J: TRBJ2-2
V: TRBV7-6
D: TRBD1
size: .

CDR3: CASSLRGYEQYF
DNA: TGTGCCAGCAGCTTGCGGGGTTACGAGCAGTACTTC
J: TRBJ2-7
V: TRBV5-6
D: .
size: .

CDR3: CASSASGTGAFEQYF
DNA: TGTGCCAGCAGTGCCTCCGGGACAGGGGCCTTTGAGCAGTACTTC
J: TRBJ2-7
V: TRBV6-1
D: TRBD1
size: .

CDR3: CASSLSRVREKLFF
DNA: TGTGCCAGCAGTTTAAGCAGGGTGAGGGAAAAACTGTTTTTT
J: TRBJ1-4
V: TRBV27
D: .
size: once

CDR3: CASSPAPLGSNQPQHF
DNA: TGTGCCAGTAGTCCGGCCCCACTCGGTAGCAATCAGCCCCAGCATTTT
J: TRBJ1-5
V: TRBV19
D: .
size: .

CDR3: CASSMIGLAEETQYF
DNA: TGTGCCAGTAGTATGATAGGACTAGCGGAAGAGACCCAGTACTTC
J: TRBJ2-5
V: TRBV19
D: TRBD2
size: .

CDR3: CASSLGTGGYEQYF
DNA: TGTGCCAGCAGCTTAGGGACAGGGGGGTACGAGCAGTACTTC
J: TRBJ2-7
V: TRBV11-2
D: TRBD1
size: .

CDR3: CASSLGLWDTGELFF
DNA: TGTGCCAGCAGCTTAGGACTGTGGGACACCGGGGAGCTGTTTTTT
J: TRBJ2-2
V: TRBV13
D: .
size: .